The 21 T cell receptor beta chains given below trace back to one sample, sequenced in a study of T cells in Graves' hyperthyroidism and ophthalmopathy. Researchers amplified the TCR beta CDR3 regions from RNA transcripts. With the HTBI primer set, the TCR CDR3 went through a first round of RT-PCR. TCRdb used MiXCR to reprocess the multiplex PCR reads, holding one entry per CDR3 protein. The sample lists around 690,000 distinct CDR3 sequences; around 21% were seen once. The sequenced material came from blood. The source of these receptors is a man aged 30 to 45 with Graves' ophthalmopathy.

CDR3 amino acids: CASCGFGELFF. The CDR3 DNA follows: TGTGCCAGCTGTGGGTTCGGGGAGCTGTTTTTT. The rearrangement joins TRBV28 to TRBJ2-2; D unclear. Germline-derived CDR1 and CDR2 are MDHEN and SYDVKM. Trimming removed 8 bases at V and 7 bases at J, with 8 bases between. The CDR3 totals 11 residues.

About this clonotype itself: Relative to the germline gene, one junction end is altered; a read error may explain this. The chain couples TRBV5-1 to TRBJ2-5; D ambiguous. The CDR3 sequence is 12 residues long. Per germline, CDR1 SGHRS and CDR2 YFSETQ. CDR3 in amino acids: CASSANQEPQYF. The CDR3 DNA sequence: TGCGCCAGCAGCGCAAACCAAGAGCCCCAGTACTTC.

This clonotype was observed a few times. The chain couples TRBV7-2 to TRBJ1-5; no clear D. The CDR3 sequence is 15 residues long. V lost 3 bases, J lost 1 base, and 10 bases lay in between. Looked up from germline, CDR1 is SGHTA and CDR2 is FQGNSA. CDR3 DNA: TGTGCCAGCAGCTTCCAACTGGCGAGCAATCAGCCCCAGCATTTT. It yields the protein CASSFQLASNQPQHF.

This clonotype was detected many times. The gene calls are TRBV2 and TRBJ2-2; 10 nucleotides agree with TRBD2. CDR3 length: 15 amino acids. Germline CDR1 reads SNHLY; CDR2 reads FYNNEI. V shed 2 bases and J 5 bases; nucleotides not matched to a gene: 2. This chain's CDR3 is CASSELAGETGELFF. The CDR3 nucleotides read TGTGCCAGCAGTGAACTAGCGGGAGAAACCGGGGAGCTGTTTTTT. The variable domain in full, with the rest retrieved from reference TRBV2 and TRBJ2-2, is EPEVTQTPSHQVTQMGQEVILRCVPISNHLYFYWYRQILGQKVEFLVSFYNNEISEKSEIFDDQFSVERPDGSNFTLKIRSTKLEDSAMYFCASSELAGETGELFFGEGSRLTVL.

The V call is TRBV30, the J call TRBJ2-1, with D possibly matching TRBD2 (6 bases). V shed 1 base and J shed 7 bases, with 8 bases lying between them. Germline CDR1 and CDR2: GTSNPN and SVGIG (reference sequence). CDR3 length equals 12 residues. CDR3 nucleotides: TGTGCCTGGAGTGGACTAGGGAATGAGCAGTTCTTC. It encodes CAWSGLGNEQFF.

Points on this clonotype: This may be a read error, as it is one base from a much larger clone. The CDR3 loop is CASSLLGAASTEAFF. The CDR3 region has the DNA TGTGCCAGCAGTCTCTTAGGGGCCGCGAGCACTGAAGCTTTCTTT. This sequence joins TRBV12-3 or TRBV12-4 and TRBJ1-1; TRBD1 is a possible D gene (5 bases). V dropped 5 bases and J dropped 4 bases, with 17 bases sitting between them. CDR3 length: 15 amino acids.

This clonotype appeared many times. The V and J genes are TRBV12-3 or TRBV12-4 and TRBJ2-5, with 14 bases aligning to TRBD2. V lost 3 bases and J lost 5; bases outside the gene matches: 8. The CDR3 is 17 amino acids. CDR3 nucleotide sequence: TGTGCCAGCAGTTTTGGGACTAGCGGGAGACGTGAGGAGACCCAGTACTTC. This translates into CASSFGTSGRREETQYF.

This clonotype was picked up a small number of times. The chain recombines TRBV27 with TRBJ1-2, with a weak D call TRBD1 (5 bases). With 5 bases removed from V and 4 bases from J, the gap between germline ends came to 14 bases. The CDR3 sequence is 14 residues long. Per the germline V gene, CDR1 is MNHEY and CDR2 is SMNVEV (reference sequence). In DNA, the CDR3 is TGTGCCAGCAGTCCCCGGGACCTAGCCTATGGCTACACCTTC. Amino acid sequence: CASSPRDLAYGYTF.

This clonotype was counted a few times. The CDR3 loop reads CASSRAALPNQPQHF. Written as DNA, the CDR3 is TGTGCCAGCAGCCGGGCCGCGCTTCCCAATCAGCCCCAGCATTTT. V gene TRBV5-6 combines with J gene TRBJ1-5; D not certain. V dropped 4 bases and J dropped 3 bases, with 14 bases sitting between them. The CDR3 totals 15 residues. Germline V CDR1 and CDR2: SGHDT, YYEEEE.

This chain links TRBV18 with TRBJ2-7, with 7 bases identical to TRBD2. The length of the CDR3 is 14 residues. The J segment lost 5 bases and the V segment lost 3 bases, leaving 7 bases of the junction unmatched. CDR1 KGHSH and CDR2 LQKENI come from the germline V gene. As DNA, the CDR3 is TGTGCCAGCTCACCGGGGGGGACTCCCCACGAGCAGTACTTC. It yields the protein CASSPGGTPHEQYF.

The genes are TRBV6-1 and TRBJ2-7, with TRBD2 matching 7 bases. Germline CDR1 MNHNS, CDR2 SASEGT. V lost 6 bases and J lost 0; bases outside the gene matches: 8. This CDR3 has 15 residues. The DNA of the CDR3 is TGTGCCAGCAGGGGCCTAGCGGTGCCCTCCTACGAGCAGTACTTC. Its protein is CASRGLAVPSYEQYF.

There are a few counts of this clonotype. The genes are TRBV5-5 and TRBJ2-7, with D uncertain. Germline V lookup: CDR1 SGHKS, CDR2 YYEKEE (reference sequence). V was clipped by 4 bases and J by 0 bases, with 14 bases between them. The CDR3 spans 15 residues. CDR3 residues: CASSQRSDSSYEQYF. The CDR3 DNA sequence: TGTGCCAGCAGCCAGCGCAGTGATAGCTCCTACGAGCAGTACTTC.

This rearrangement joins TRBV7-9 to TRBJ1-1, with a possible D match to TRBD1 (6 bases). CDR3 length: 15 amino acids. Germline-derived CDR1 and CDR2 are SEHNR and FQNEAQ (reference sequence). Trimming cost V 1 base and J 3 bases, with 12 bases left between them. In nucleotides, the CDR3 is TGTGCCAGCAGCTTAGTTCCAGGGACATACACTGAAGCTTTCTTT. Its translation: CASSLVPGTYTEAFF.

This sequence joins TRBV27 and TRBJ2-2; no firm D call. Trimming pared 5 bases from V and 3 bases from J, leaving 19 bases between. This CDR3 has 17 amino acids. CDR1 and CDR2 (germline): MNHEY, SMNVEV (reference sequence). The CDR3 DNA reads TGTGCCAGCAGTCCCGCGGTAAGGAGATCCGACACCGGGGAGCTGTTTTTT. Translating gives CASSPAVRRSDTGELFF.

The J gene is TRBJ1-5, the V gene TRBV3-1; D not certain. The CDR3 extends over 15 amino acids. Germline CDR1 and CDR2: LGHDT and YNNKEL (reference sequence). Trimming removed 6 bases at V and 0 bases at J, with 12 bases between. The CDR3 DNA sequence: TGTGCCAGCAGTCGAGACACCTCTAGCAATCAGCCCCAGCATTTT. Protein product: CASSRDTSSNQPQHF.

This clonotype was observed a handful of times. The chain joins TRBV6-2 or TRBV6-3 to TRBJ1-6, with TRBD1 matching 7 bases. Germline V CDR1 and CDR2: MNHEY, SVGEGT. CDR3 length equals 14 residues. Trimming cost V 6 bases and J 10 bases; bases outside gene matches: 9. CDR3 sequence: CASSLQGVGSPLHF. DNA of the CDR3: TGTGCCAGCAGCCTCCAGGGGGTCGGATCACCCCTCCACTTT.

This clonotype has only a few counts. The V and J genes are TRBV6-1 and TRBJ2-6; 8 bases map to TRBD1. V was clipped by 6 bases and J by 2 bases; unmatched bases: 6. Germline V gene sequence: CDR1 MNHNS, CDR2 SASEGT. The CDR3 consists of 16 residues. The CDR3: CASSRSRGPGANVLTF. DNA of the CDR3: TGTGCCAGCAGCCGCTCCAGGGGGCCTGGGGCCAACGTCCTGACTTTC.

The chain carries TRBV6-5 and TRBJ1-4; D unclear. The V gene lost 0 bases and the J gene lost 7 bases, with 15 bases spanning the gap. CDR1 is MNHEY and CDR2 is SVGAGI in the germline V gene. This CDR3 spans 16 amino acids. CDR3 region: CASSYSIRGVGEKLFF. CDR3 nucleotides: TGTGCCAGCAGTTACTCGATCCGGGGAGTGGGTGAAAAACTGTTTTTT.

This clonotype was counted many times. The V and J genes are TRBV11-2 and TRBJ2-3, with D perhaps matching TRBD2 (7 bases). The CDR3 length is 17 residues. Trimming removed 5 bases from V and 2 bases from J, with 20 bases in between. Germline V gene lookup returns CDR1 SGHAT and CDR2 FQNNGV. In nucleotides, the CDR3 is TGTGCCAGCAGCCACAGCGGGGCAGGGGACGACACAGATACGCAGTATTTT. As protein: CASSHSGAGDDTDTQYF.

J is TRBJ2-1 and V is TRBV5-1; TRBD1 might be the D (6 bases). The CDR3 has 16 amino acids. The germline V gene encodes CDR1 SGHRS and CDR2 YFSETQ. Trimming stripped 0 bases from V and 9 bases from J, with 19 bases between. This CDR3 reads CASSLGAGTTYTEQFF. CDR3 DNA: TGCGCCAGCAGCTTGGGAGCAGGGACAACTTATACTGAGCAGTTCTTC.

The chain employs TRBV19 and TRBJ2-5; no clear D. This CDR3 is 14 amino acids long. Trimming pared 4 bases from V and 4 bases from J, leaving 13 bases between. Germline CDR1 and CDR2: LNHDA and SQIVND (reference sequence). As DNA, the CDR3 is TGTGCCAGTAGTACCGTGGCCGGAATAGAGACCCAGTACTTC. Its translation: CASSTVAGIETQYF.